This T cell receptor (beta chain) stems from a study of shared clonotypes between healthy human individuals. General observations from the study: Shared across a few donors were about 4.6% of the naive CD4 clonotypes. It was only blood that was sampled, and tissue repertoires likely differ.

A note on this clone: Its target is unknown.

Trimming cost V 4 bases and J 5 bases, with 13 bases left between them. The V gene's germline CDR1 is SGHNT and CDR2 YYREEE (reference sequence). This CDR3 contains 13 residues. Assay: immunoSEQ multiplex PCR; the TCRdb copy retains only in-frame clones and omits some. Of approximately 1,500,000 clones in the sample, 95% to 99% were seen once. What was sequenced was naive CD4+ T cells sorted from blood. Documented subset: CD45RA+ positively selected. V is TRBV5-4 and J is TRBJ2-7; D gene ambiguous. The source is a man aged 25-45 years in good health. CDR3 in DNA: TGTGCCAGCAGCCCGGCGTGGGCCCACGAGCAGTACTTC. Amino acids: CASSPAWAHEQYF.